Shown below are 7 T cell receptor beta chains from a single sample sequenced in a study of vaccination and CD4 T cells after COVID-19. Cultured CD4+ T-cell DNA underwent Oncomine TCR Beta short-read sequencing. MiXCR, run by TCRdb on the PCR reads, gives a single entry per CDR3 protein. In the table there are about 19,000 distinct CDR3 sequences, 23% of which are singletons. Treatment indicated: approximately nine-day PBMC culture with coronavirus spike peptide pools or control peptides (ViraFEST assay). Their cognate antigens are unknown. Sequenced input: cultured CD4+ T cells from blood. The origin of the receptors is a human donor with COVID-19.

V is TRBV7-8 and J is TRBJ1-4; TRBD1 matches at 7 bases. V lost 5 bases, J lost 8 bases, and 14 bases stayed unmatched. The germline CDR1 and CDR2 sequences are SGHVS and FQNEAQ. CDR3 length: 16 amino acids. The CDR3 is CASSDRQGLFEEKLFF. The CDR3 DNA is TGTGCCAGCAGCGATCGACAGGGACTCTTTGAGGAAAAACTGTTTTTT.

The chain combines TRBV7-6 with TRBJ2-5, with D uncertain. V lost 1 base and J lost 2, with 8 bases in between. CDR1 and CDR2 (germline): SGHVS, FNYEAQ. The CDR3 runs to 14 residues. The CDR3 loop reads CASSLEPAQETQYF. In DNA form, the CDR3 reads TGTGCCAGCAGCTTAGAGCCAGCTCAAGAGACCCAGTACTTC.

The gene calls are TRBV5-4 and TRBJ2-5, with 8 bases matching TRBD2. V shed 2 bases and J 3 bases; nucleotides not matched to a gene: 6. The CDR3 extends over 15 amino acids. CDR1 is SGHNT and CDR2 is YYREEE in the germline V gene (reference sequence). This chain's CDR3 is CASSFSGLAEETQYF. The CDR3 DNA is TGTGCCAGCAGCTTTAGTGGACTAGCTGAAGAGACCCAGTACTTC.

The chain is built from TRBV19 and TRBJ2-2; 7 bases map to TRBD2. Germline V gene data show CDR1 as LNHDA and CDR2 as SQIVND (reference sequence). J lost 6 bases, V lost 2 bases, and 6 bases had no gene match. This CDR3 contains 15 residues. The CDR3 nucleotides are TGTGCCAGTAGTATAAGTTGGGGGGGTGCCGGGGAGCTGTTTTTT. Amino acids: CASSISWGGAGELFF.

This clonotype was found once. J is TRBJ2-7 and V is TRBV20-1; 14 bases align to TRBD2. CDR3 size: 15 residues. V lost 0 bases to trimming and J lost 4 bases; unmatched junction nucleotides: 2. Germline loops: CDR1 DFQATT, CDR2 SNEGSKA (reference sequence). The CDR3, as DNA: TGCAGTGCTAGAGAAGGGACTAGCGGGGGTTACGAGCAGTACTTC. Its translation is CSAREGTSGGYEQYF.

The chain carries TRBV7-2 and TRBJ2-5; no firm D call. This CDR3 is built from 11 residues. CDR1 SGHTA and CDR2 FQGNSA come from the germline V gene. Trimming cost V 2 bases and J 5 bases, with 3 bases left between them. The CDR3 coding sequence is TGTGCCAGCAGCTTAATGGAGACCCAGTACTTC. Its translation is CASSLMETQYF.

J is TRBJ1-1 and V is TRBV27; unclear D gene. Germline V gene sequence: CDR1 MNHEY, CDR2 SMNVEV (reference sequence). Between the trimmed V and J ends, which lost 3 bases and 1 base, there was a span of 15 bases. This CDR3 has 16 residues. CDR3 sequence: CASSFVYSHGNTEAFF. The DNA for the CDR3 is TGTGCCAGCAGTTTCGTATATAGTCATGGGAACACTGAAGCTTTCTTT.